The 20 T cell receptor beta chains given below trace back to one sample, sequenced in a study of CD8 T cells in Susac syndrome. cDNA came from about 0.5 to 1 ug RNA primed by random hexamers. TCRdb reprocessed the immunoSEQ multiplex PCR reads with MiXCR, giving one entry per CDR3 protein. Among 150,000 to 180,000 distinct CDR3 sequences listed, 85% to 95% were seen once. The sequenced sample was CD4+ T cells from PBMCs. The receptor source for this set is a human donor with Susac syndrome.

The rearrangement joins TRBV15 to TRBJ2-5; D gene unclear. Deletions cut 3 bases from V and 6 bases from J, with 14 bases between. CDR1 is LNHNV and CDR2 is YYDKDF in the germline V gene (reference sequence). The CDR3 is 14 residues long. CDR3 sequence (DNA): TGTGCCACCAGCAGTCAAAGGGTCGGGCAGACCCAGTACTTC. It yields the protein CATSSQRVGQTQYF.

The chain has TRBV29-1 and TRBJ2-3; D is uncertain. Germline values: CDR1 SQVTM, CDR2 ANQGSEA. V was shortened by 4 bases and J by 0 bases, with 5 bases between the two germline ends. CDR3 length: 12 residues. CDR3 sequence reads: CSVVSSTDTQYF. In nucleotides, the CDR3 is TGCAGCGTTGTCAGCAGCACAGATACGCAGTATTTT.

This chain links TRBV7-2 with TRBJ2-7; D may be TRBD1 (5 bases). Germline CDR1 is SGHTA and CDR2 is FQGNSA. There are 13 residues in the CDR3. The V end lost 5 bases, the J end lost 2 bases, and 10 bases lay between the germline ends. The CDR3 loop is CASSRQGTYEQYF. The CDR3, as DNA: TGTGCCAGCAGCCGGCAGGGAACCTACGAGCAGTACTTC.

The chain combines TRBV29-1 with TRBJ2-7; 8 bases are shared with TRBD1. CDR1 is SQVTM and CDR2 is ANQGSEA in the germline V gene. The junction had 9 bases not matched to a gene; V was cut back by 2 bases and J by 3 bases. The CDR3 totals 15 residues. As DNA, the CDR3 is TGCAGCGTTGAAAGGACTACAGGGGGAAGCTACGAGCAGTACTTC. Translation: CSVERTTGGSYEQYF.

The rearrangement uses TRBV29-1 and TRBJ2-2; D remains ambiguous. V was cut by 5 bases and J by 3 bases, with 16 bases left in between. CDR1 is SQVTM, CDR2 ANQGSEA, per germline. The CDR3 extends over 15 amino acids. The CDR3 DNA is TGCAGCGTTTCTCGGACGGGTTTGGACACCGGGGAGCTGTTTTTT. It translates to CSVSRTGLDTGELFF.

The CDR3 is CASSAWSGSTEAFF. As DNA, the CDR3 is TGTGCCAGCAGTGCCTGGTCAGGGAGCACTGAAGCTTTCTTT. This chain uses TRBV28 with TRBJ1-1, with D maybe TRBD1 (5 bases). The CDR3 is made up of 14 amino acids. V was trimmed by 5 bases and J by 4 bases, leaving 14 bases between them. CDR1 is MDHEN, CDR2 SYDVKM, per germline.

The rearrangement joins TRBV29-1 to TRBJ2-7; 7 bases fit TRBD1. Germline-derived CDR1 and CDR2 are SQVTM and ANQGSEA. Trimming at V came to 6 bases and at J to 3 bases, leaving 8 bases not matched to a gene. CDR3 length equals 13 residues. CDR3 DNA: TGCAGCGTCGGGACAGTTGGTTTCTACGAGCAGTACTTC. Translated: CSVGTVGFYEQYF.

CDR3 nucleotides: TGTGCCAGCAGCCAGCGGGGACTAGCGGGGGTGAGCTCCTACAATGAGCAGTTCTTC. This encodes CASSQRGLAGVSSYNEQFF. The chain joins TRBV11-1 to TRBJ2-1; 14 bases agree with TRBD2. Trimming cost V 5 bases and J 0 bases; bases outside gene matches: 9. The length of the CDR3 is 19 residues. CDR1 and CDR2 (germline): SGHAT, FQDESV (reference sequence).

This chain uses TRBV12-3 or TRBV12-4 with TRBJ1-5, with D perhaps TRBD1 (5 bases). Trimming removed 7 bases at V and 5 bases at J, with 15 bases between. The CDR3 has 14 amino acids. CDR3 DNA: TGTGCCAGCACCTGGGGGACTGGTCATCAGCCCCAGCATTTT. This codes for CASTWGTGHQPQHF.

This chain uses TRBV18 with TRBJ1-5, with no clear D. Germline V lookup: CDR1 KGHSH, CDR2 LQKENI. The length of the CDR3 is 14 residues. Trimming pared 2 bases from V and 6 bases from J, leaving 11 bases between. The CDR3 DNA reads TGTGCCAGCTCACCATTCTCGGGTTCTCAGCCCCAGCATTTT. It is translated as CASSPFSGSQPQHF. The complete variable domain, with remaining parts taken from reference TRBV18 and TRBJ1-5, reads NAGVMQNPRHLVRRRGQEARLRCSPMKGHSHVYWYRQLPEEGLKFMVYLQKENIIDESGMPKERFSAEFPKEGPSILRIQQVVRGDSAAYFCASSPFSGSQPQHFGDGTRLSIL.

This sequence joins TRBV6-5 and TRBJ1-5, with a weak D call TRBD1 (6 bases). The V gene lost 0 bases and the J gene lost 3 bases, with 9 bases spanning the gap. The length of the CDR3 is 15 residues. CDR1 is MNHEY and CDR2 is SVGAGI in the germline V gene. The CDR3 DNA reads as TGTGCCAGCAGTTACTCGGGACACAACAATCAGCCCCAGCATTTT. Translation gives CASSYSGHNNQPQHF.

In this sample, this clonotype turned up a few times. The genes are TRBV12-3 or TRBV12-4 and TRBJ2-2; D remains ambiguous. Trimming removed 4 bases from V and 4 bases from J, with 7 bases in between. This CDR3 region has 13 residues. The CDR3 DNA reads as TGTGCCAGCAGTTACCTAAGCACCGGGGAGCTGTTTTTT. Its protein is CASSYLSTGELFF.

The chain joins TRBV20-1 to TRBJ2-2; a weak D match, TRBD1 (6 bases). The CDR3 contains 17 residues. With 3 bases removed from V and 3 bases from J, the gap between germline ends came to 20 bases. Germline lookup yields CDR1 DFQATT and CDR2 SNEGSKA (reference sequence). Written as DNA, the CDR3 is TGCAGTGCTAGCTTGGCAGGGGTCCTGACGGACACCGGGGAGCTGTTTTTT. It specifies CSASLAGVLTDTGELFF.

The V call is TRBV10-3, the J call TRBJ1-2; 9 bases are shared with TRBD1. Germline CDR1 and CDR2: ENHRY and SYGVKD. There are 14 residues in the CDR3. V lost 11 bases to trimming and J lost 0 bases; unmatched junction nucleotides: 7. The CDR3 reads CALGTGTTNYGYTF. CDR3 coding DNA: TGTGCCCTCGGGACAGGGACTACTAACTATGGCTACACCTTC.

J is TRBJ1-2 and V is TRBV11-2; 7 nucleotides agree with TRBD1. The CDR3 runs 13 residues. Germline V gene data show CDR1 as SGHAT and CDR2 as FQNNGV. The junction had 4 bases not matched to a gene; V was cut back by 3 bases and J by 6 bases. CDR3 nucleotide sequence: TGTGCCAGCAGCTTCGCGCAGGGGGATGGCTACACCTTC. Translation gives CASSFAQGDGYTF. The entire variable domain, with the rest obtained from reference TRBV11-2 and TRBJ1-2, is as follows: EAGVAQSPRYKIIEKRQSVAFWCNPISGHATLYWYQQILGQGPKLLIQFQNNGVVDDSQLPKDRFSAERLKGVDSTLKIQPAKLEDSAVYLCASSFAQGDGYTFGSGTRLTVV.

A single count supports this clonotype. CDR3 region: CASSKRSCGYTF. The CDR3 nucleotides read TGTGCCAGCAGCAAAAGGTCGTGTGGCTACACCTTC. V gene TRBV21-1 combines with J gene TRBJ1-2. TRBV21-1 is listed as a pseudogene. The CDR3 is made up of 12 amino acids.

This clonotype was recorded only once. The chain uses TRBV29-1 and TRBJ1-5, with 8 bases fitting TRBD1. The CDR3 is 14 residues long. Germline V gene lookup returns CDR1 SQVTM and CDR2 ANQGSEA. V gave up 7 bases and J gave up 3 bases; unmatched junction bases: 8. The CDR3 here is CSARTGTTNQPQHF. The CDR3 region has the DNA TGCAGCGCCAGGACAGGGACGACCAATCAGCCCCAGCATTTT.

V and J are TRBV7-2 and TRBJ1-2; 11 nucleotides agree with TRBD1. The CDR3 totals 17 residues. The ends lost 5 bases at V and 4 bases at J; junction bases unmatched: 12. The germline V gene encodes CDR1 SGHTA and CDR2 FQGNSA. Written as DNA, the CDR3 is TGTGCCAGCAGCCCCCGGACAGGGGGCCCAGGATTCTATGGCTACACCTTC. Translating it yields CASSPRTGGPGFYGYTF.

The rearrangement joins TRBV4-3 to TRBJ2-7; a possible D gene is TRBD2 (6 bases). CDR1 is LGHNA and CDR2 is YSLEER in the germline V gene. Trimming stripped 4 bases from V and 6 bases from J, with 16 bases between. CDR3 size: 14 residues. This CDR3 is CASSPRRGLGEQYF. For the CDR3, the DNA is TGCGCCAGCAGCCCAAGGCGGGGTTTAGGCGAGCAGTACTTC.

The CDR3 protein is CSARGRADTQYF. As DNA, the CDR3 is TGCAGTGCTAGAGGACGGGCAGATACGCAGTATTTT. V usage is TRBV20-1 and J usage is TRBJ2-3, with unresolved D. Looked up from germline, CDR1 is DFQATT and CDR2 is SNEGSKA (reference sequence). Deletions cut 1 base from V and 4 bases from J, with 6 bases between. The CDR3 sequence is 12 residues long.